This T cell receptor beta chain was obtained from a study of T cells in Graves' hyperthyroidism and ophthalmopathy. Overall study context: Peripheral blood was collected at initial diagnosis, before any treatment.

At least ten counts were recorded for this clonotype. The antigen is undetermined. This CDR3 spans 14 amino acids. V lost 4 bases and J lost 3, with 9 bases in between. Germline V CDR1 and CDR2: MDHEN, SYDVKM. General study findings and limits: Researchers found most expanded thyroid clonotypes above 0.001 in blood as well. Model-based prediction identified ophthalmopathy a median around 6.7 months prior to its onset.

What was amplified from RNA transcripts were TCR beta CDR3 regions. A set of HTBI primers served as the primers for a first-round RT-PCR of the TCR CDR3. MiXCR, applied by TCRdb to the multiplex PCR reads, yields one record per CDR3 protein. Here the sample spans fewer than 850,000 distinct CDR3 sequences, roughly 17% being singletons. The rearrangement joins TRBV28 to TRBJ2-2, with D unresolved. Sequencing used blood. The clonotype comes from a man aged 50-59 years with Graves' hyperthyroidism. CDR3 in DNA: TGTGCCAGCAGTTGGGGATTGGACACCGGGGAGCTGTTTTTT. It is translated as CASSWGLDTGELFF.